Shown below are 3 T cell receptor beta chains from a single sample sequenced in a study of T cells in Graves' hyperthyroidism and ophthalmopathy. Amplified TCR beta CDR3 regions came from RNA transcripts. A set of HTBI primers served as the primers for a first-round RT-PCR of the TCR CDR3. One entry per CDR3 protein results from TCRdb running MiXCR on the multiplex PCR reads. The sample records some 550,000 distinct CDR3 sequences, more than 15% being singletons. Sequences were obtained from blood. These receptors originate from a woman in her 40s with Graves' ophthalmopathy.

This clonotype was recorded at least ten times. V and J are TRBV29-1 and TRBJ2-1; the D gene could be TRBD1 or TRBD2 (6 bases each). Germline CDR1 SQVTM, CDR2 ANQGSEA. V was pared by 4 bases and J by 5 bases, with 9 bases between. The CDR3 consists of 12 residues. CDR3 region: CSVGGGNNEQFF. The CDR3 nucleotides are TGCAGCGTTGGAGGGGGGAACAATGAGCAGTTCTTC.

This clonotype has a handful of counts. V is TRBV9 and J is TRBJ1-6; weak D call: TRBD1 (6 bases). The V end was cut by 4 bases, the J end by 3 bases, with 14 bases between. CDR1 is SGDLS and CDR2 is YYNGEE in the germline V gene. The CDR3 spans 16 residues. In nucleotides, the CDR3 is TGTGCCAGCAGCCGGGACATCGGTGACTATAATTCACCCCTCCACTTT. Encoded protein: CASSRDIGDYNSPLHF.

This clonotype was seen many times. The rearrangement uses TRBV30 and TRBJ2-2; 8 bases fit TRBD1. The CDR3 sequence is 15 residues long. V lost 1 base to trimming and J lost 8 bases; unmatched junction nucleotides: 9. CDR1 GTSNPN and CDR2 SVGIG come from the germline V gene (reference sequence). CDR3 sequence reads: CAWSDQDRASGELFF. For the CDR3, the DNA is TGTGCCTGGAGTGACCAGGACAGGGCATCGGGGGAGCTGTTTTTT.